One sample yielded the 8 T cell receptor beta chains listed below, sequenced in a study of cytomegalovirus exposure and HLA in healthy donors (dated by TCRdb to 2016 to 2017). Libraries were made using the immunoSEQ multiplex PCR assay. The multiplex PCR relied on a mix of 60 forward primers for TCR Vbeta segments and 13 reverse primers for TCR Jbeta segments. The source is immuneACCESS, and TCRdb retained only in-frame sequences with V and J called. Part of the clones is not carried over; for the studies checked, unresolved V genes explain less than half of this, and the remainder is unexplained. Here the sample has about 140,000 clones; roughly 80% occur a single time. Together, the top ten hold approximately 3.2% of the sample. The sample taken for sequencing was PBMCs. Every receptor here comes from a man aged 35 to 55 in good health and CMV-seronegative.

This chain uses TRBV10-3 with TRBJ2-7, with 13 bases fitting TRBD2. This CDR3 has 17 amino acids. Trimming took 8 bases from V and 0 from J; bases not matched to a gene: 10. CDR1 ENHRY and CDR2 SYGVKD come from the germline V gene. The CDR3 sequence: CAISSRLAGGLSYEQYF. In DNA form, the CDR3 reads TGTGCCATCTCCAGTCGACTAGCGGGGGGCCTCTCCTACGAGCAGTACTTC.

The J gene is TRBJ1-1, the V gene TRBV29-1; maybe TRBD1 (5 bases). The ends were cut back, 4 bases at V and 4 bases at J, with 13 bases in the middle. Germline V CDR1 and CDR2: SQVTM, ANQGSEA. The CDR3 consists of 13 residues. The CDR3 coding sequence is TGCAGCGTTGGGGCAGGGCGGAGCACTGAAGCTTTCTTT. Its translation is CSVGAGRSTEAFF. The full variable domain, completed using reference TRBV29-1 and TRBJ1-1, is SAVISQKPSRDICQRGTSLTIQCQVDSQVTMMFWYRQQPGQSLTLIATANQGSEATYESGFVIDKFPISRPNLTFSTLTVSNMSPEDSSIYLCSVGAGRSTEAFFGQGTRLTVV.

This rearrangement joins TRBV25-1 to TRBJ1-1; perhaps TRBD1 as D (6 bases). V lost 5 bases to trimming and J lost 2 bases, with 18 bases between them. CDR1 and CDR2 from the germline V gene are MGHDK and SYGVNS. The CDR3 covers 16 residues. Written as DNA, the CDR3 is TGTGCCAGCAGTTCATTTACAGGGAAAGGAAACACTGAAGCTTTCTTT. It is translated as CASSSFTGKGNTEAFF.

This rearrangement joins TRBV5-1 to TRBJ2-5; no clear D. V was shortened by 1 base and J by 1 base, with 5 bases between the two germline ends. Germline CDR1 SGHRS, CDR2 YFSETQ. The CDR3 extends over 13 amino acids. CDR3 in amino acids: CASSLRSQETQYF. The DNA for the CDR3 is TGCGCCAGCAGCTTGCGCAGCCAAGAGACCCAGTACTTC.

The V call is TRBV6-4, the J call TRBJ2-3, with 10 bases lining up with TRBD1. The CDR3 totals 15 residues. The germline gives CDR1 MRHNA, CDR2 SNTAGT. Trimming cost V 5 bases and J 5 bases; bases outside gene matches: 7. The CDR3 region is CASSLSGTGEDTQYF. CDR3 bases: TGTGCCAGCAGTTTGTCTGGGACAGGGGAAGATACGCAGTATTTT.

This clone was detected only a few times. The V call is TRBV7-9, the J call TRBJ1-4; TRBD1 agrees at 7 bases. The V and J ends lost 5 bases and 7 bases, in that order; junction bases with no gene match: 7. CDR3 size: 14 residues. The germline V gene has CDR1 SEHNR and CDR2 FQNEAQ (reference sequence). The CDR3 bases are TGTGCCAGCAGCGAGAGGGGGCGCGGTGAAAAACTGTTTTTT. Translating it yields CASSERGRGEKLFF.

The gene calls are TRBV29-1 and TRBJ2-5; TRBD1 matches 8 bases. Matching the DNA end better, TRBJ2-7 makes the J call doubtful. Looked up from germline, CDR1 is SQVTM and CDR2 is ANQGSEA. The CDR3 contains 15 residues. In DNA, the CDR3 is TGCAGCGTTGAAGGTCCTTGGACAGGGTCCTACGAGCAGTACTTC. Amino acid sequence: CSVEGPWTGSYEQYF.

The V and J genes are TRBV4-1 and TRBJ2-2; no definite D call. The V gene's germline CDR1 is MGHRA and CDR2 YSYEKL. Trimming removed 0 bases from V and 6 bases from J, with 8 bases in between. The CDR3 runs to 14 residues. The CDR3 nucleotides read TGCGCCAGCAGCCAAGAATCCCGTGCCGGGGAGCTGTTTTTT. This gives the protein CASSQESRAGELFF.